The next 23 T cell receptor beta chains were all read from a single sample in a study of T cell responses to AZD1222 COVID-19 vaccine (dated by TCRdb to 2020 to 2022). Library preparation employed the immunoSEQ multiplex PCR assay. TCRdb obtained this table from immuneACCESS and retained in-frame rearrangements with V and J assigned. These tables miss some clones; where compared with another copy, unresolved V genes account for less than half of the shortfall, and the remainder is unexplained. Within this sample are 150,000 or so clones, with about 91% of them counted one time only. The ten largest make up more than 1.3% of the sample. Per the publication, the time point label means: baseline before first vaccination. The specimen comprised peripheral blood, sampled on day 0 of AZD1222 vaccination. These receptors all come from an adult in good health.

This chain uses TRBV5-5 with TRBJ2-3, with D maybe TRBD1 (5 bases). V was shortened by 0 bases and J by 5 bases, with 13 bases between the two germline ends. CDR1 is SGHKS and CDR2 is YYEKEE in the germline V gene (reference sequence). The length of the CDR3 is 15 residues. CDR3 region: CASSLGGRVKDTQYF. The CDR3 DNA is TGTGCCAGCAGCTTGGGGGGCAGGGTGAAAGATACGCAGTATTTT.

The CDR3 region has the DNA TGTGCCAGCAGCTTCTTACAGGGGGTCTCCTACGAGCAGTACTTC. Protein sequence: CASSFLQGVSYEQYF. V and J are TRBV7-9 and TRBJ2-7, with TRBD1 matching 8 bases. CDR1 is SEHNR and CDR2 is FQNEAQ in the germline V gene (reference sequence). The CDR3 sequence is 15 residues long. Unmatched junction bases numbered 4, after V lost 3 bases and J lost 0 bases.

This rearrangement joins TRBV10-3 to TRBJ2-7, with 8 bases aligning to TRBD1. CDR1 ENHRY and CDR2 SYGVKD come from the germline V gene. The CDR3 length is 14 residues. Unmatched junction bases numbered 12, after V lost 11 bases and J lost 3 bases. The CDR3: CAACAGGDIYEQYF. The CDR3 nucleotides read TGTGCCGCCTGCGCAGGGGGCGACATCTACGAGCAGTACTTC.

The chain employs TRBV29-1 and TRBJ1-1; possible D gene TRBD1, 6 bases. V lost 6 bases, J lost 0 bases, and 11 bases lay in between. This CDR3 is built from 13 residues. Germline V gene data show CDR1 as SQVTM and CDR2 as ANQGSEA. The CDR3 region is CSVSRGLNTEAFF. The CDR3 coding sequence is TGCAGCGTCAGCAGGGGCTTGAACACTGAAGCTTTCTTT.

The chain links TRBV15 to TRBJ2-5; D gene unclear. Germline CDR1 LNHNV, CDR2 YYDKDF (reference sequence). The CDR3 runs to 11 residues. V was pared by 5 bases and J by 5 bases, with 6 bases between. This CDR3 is CATSVKETQYF. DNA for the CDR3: TGTGCCACCAGCGTAAAGGAGACCCAGTACTTC.

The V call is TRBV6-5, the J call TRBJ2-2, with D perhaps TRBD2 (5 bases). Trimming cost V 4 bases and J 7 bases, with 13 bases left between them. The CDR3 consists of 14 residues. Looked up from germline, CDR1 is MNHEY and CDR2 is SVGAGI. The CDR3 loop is CASSWRAEGGELFF. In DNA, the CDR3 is TGTGCCAGCAGTTGGCGGGCAGAAGGCGGGGAGCTGTTTTTT.

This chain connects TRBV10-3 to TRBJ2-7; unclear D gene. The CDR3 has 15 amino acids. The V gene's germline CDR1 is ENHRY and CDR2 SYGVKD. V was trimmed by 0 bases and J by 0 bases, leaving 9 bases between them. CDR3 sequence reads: CAISESIRSSYEQYF. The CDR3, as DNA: TGTGCCATCAGTGAGTCGATCCGAAGCTCCTACGAGCAGTACTTC.

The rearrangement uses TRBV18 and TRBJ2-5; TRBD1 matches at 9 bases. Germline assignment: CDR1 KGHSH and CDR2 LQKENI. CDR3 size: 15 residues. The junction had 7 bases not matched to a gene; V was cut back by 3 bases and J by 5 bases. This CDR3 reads CASSPKQGARETQYF. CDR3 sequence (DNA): TGTGCCAGCTCACCGAAACAGGGGGCGCGGGAGACCCAGTACTTC.

The CDR3 reads CASSSAGGKTEAFF. The CDR3 bases are TGTGCCAGCAGTTCGGCAGGGGGAAAGACTGAAGCTTTCTTT. The chain carries TRBV27 and TRBJ1-1; 7 bases match TRBD1. The germline gives CDR1 MNHEY, CDR2 SMNVEV (reference sequence). This CDR3 has 14 amino acids. The V gene end was trimmed by 4 bases and the J gene end by 5 bases; junction bases not matched to a gene: 7.

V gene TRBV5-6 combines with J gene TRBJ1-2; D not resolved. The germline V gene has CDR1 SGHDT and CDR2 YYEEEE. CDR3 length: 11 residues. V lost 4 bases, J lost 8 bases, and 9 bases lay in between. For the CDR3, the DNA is TGTGCCAGCAGCGGAACTGGGGGCTACACCTTC. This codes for CASSGTGGYTF.

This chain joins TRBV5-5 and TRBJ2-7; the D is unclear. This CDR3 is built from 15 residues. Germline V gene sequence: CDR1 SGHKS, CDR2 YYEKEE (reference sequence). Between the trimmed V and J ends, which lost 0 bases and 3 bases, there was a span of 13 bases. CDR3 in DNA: TGTGCCAGCAGCTTGGAATCGGCCGCCTTCTACGAGCAGTACTTC. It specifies CASSLESAAFYEQYF.

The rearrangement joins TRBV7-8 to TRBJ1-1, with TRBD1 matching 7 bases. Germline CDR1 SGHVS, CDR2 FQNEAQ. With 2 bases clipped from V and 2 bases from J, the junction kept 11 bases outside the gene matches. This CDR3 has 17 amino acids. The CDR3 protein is CASSLKGPGTDNTEAFF. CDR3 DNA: TGTGCCAGCAGCTTAAAAGGCCCCGGGACAGATAACACTGAAGCTTTCTTT.

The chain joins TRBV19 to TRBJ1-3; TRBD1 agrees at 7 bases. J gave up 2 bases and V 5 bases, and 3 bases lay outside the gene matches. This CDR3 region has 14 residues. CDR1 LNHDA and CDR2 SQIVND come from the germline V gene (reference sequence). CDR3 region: CASSRQGTGNTIYF. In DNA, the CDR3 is TGTGCCAGTAGTCGACAGGGCACTGGAAACACCATATATTTT.

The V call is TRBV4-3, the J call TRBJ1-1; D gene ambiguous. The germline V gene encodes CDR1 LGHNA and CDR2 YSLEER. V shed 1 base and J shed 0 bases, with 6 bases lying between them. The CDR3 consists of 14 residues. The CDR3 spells CASSQGQMNTEAFF. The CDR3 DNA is TGCGCCAGCAGCCAAGGGCAGATGAACACTGAAGCTTTCTTT.

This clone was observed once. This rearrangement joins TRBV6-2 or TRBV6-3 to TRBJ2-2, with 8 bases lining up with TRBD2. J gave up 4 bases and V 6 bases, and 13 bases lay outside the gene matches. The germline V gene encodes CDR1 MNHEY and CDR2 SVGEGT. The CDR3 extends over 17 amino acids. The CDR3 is CASSVPGLDLSTGELFF. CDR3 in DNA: TGTGCCAGCAGCGTCCCGGGACTAGATCTTAGCACCGGGGAGCTGTTTTTT.

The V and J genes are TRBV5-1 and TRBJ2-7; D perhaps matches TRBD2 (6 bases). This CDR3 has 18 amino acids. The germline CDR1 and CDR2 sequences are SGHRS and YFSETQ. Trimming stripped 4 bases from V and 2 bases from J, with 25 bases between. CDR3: CASSRWAGRTTQTYEQYF. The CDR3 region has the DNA TGCGCCAGCAGCCGATGGGCGGGAAGGACAACTCAAACCTACGAGCAGTACTTC.

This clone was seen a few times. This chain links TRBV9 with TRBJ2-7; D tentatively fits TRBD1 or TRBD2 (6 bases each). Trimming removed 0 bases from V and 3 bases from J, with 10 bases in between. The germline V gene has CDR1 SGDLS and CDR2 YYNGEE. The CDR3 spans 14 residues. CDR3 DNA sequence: TGTGCCAGCAGCGTAGCGGGGGCCAGCTACGAGCAGTACTTC. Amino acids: CASSVAGASYEQYF.

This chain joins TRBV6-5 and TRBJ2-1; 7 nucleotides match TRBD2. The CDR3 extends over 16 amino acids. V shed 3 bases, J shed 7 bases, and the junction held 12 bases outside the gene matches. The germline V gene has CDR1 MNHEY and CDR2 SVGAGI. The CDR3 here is CASSYSGGGPRNEQFF. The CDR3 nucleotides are TGTGCCAGCAGTTATTCCGGGGGAGGGCCTCGGAATGAGCAGTTCTTC.

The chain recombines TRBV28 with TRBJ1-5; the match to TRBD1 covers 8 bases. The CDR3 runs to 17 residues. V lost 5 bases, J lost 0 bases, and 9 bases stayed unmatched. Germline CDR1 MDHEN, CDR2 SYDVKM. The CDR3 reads CASSLGTGDYSNQPQHF. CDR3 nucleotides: TGTGCCAGCAGTCTTGGGACAGGAGATTATAGCAATCAGCCCCAGCATTTT.

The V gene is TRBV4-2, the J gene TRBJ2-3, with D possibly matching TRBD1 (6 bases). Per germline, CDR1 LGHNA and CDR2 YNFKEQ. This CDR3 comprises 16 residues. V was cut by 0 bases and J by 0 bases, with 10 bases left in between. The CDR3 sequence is CASSQDGGQSTDTQYF. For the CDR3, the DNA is TGTGCCAGCAGCCAAGATGGCGGACAGAGCACAGATACGCAGTATTTT.

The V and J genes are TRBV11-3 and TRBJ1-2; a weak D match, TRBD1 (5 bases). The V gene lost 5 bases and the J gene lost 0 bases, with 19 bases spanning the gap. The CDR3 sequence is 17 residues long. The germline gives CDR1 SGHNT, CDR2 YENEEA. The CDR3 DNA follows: TGTGCCAGCAGCCAGGAGTGGGGGGTCACAGCTAACTATGGCTACACCTTC. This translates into CASSQEWGVTANYGYTF. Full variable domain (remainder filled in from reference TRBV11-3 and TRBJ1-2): EAGVVQSPRYKIIEKKQPVAFWCNPISGHNTLYWYLQNLGQGPELLIRYENEEAVDDSQLPKDRFSAERLKGVDSTLKIQPAELGDSAVYLCASSQEWGVTANYGYTFGSGTRLTVV.

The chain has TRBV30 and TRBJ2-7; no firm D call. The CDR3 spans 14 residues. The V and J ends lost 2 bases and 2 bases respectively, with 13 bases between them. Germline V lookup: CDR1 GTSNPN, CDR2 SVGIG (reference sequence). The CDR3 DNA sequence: TGTGCCTGGAGTCTAAGGGTTTTAGCCTACGAGCAGTACTTC. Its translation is CAWSLRVLAYEQYF.

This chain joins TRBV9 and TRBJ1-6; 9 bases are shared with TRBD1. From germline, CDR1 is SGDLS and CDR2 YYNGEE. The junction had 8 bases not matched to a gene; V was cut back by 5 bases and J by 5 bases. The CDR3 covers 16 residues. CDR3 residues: CASSRGTGLHNSPLHF. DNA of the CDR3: TGTGCCAGCAGTCGAGGGACAGGGTTACATAATTCACCCCTCCACTTT. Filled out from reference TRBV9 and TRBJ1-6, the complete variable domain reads DSGVTQTPKHLITATGQRVTLRCSPRSGDLSVYWYQQSLDQGLQFLIQYYNGEERAKGNILERFSAQQFPDLHSELNLSSLELGDSALYFCASSRGTGLHNSPLHFGNGTRLTVT.